The present T cell receptor (beta chain) was sequenced within a study of blood T cell repertoires in COVID-19. This CDR3 region has 18 residues. Germline CDR1 reads MNHEY; CDR2 reads SMNVEV (reference sequence). The V gene lost 4 bases and the J gene lost 0 bases, with 21 bases spanning the gap. Using immunoSEQ multiplex PCR, the repertoire was profiled, and TCRdb retains in-frame clones only, with some absent. The sample holds about 380,000 clones; nearly 90% are singletons and the top ten take approximately 6.2%. The J gene is TRBJ2-5, the V gene TRBV27; perhaps TRBD1 as D (5 bases). Sequences were obtained from peripheral blood. This receptor was taken from a man younger than 30 with active or convalescent COVID-19. This chain's CDR3 is CASSSAKGPTDNQETQYF. DNA of the CDR3: TGTGCCAGCAGTTCCGCGAAAGGACCGACGGACAACCAAGAGACCCAGTACTTC.